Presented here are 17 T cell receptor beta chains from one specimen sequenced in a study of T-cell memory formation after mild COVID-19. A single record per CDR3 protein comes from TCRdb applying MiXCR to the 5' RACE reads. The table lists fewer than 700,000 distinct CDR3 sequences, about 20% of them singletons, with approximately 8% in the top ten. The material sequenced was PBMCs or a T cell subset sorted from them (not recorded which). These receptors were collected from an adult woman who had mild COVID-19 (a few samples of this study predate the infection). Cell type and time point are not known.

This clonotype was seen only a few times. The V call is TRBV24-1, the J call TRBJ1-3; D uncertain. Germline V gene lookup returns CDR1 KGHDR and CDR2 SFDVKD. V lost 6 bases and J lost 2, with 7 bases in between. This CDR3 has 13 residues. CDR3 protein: CATSSSTGNTIYF. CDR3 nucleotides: TGTGCCACCAGTTCCTCAACTGGAAACACCATATATTTT.

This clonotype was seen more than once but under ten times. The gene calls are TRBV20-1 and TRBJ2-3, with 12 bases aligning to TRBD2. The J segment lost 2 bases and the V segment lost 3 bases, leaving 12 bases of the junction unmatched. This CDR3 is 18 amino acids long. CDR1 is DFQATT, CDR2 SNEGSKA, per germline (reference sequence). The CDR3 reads CSASGTVGTSGFTDTQYF. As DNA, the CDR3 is TGCAGTGCTAGTGGCACAGTTGGGACTAGCGGGTTCACAGATACGCAGTATTTT.

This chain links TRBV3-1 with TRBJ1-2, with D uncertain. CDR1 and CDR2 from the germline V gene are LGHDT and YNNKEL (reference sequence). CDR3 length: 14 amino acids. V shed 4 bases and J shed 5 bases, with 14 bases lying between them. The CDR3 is CASSRSWNGYGYTF. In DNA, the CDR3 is TGTGCCAGCAGCCGAAGTTGGAACGGTTATGGCTACACCTTC.

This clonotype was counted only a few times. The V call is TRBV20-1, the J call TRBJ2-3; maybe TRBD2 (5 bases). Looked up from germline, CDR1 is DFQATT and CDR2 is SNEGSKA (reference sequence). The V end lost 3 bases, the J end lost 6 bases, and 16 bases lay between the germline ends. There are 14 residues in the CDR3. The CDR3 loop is CSASSRLAEDTQYF. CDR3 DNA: TGCAGTGCTAGTTCGCGCCTAGCTGAGGATACGCAGTATTTT.

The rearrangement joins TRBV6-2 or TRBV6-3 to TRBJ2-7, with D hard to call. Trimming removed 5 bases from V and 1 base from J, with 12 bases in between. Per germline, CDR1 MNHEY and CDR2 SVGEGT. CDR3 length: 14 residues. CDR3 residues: CASSLEPLSYEQYF. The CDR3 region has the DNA TGTGCCAGCAGTCTAGAGCCCCTTTCCTACGAGCAGTACTTC.

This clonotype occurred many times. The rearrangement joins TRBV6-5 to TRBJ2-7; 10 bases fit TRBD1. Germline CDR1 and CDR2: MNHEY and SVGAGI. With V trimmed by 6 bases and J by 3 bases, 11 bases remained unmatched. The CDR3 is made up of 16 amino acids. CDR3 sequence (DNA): TGTGCCAGCAGCCGGGCCCCGGGACAGGGGCTCTACGAGCAGTACTTC. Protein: CASSRAPGQGLYEQYF.

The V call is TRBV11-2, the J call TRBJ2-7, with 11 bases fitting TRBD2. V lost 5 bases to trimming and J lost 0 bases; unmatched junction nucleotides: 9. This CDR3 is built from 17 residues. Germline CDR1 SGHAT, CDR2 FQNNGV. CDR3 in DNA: TGTGCCAGCAGCGAGATCGTAGCGGGAGGGCCCTCCTACGAGCAGTACTTC. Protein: CASSEIVAGGPSYEQYF.

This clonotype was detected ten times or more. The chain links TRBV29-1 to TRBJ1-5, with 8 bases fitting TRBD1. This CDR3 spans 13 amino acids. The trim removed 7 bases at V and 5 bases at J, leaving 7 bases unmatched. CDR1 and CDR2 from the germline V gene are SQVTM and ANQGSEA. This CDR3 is CSGTTGVDQPQHF. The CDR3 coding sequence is TGCAGCGGGACGACAGGGGTCGATCAGCCCCAGCATTTT.

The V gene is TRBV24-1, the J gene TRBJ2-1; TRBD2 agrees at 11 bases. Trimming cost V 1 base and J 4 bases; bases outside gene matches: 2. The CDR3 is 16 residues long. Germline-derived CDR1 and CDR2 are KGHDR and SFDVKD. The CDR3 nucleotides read TGTGCCACCAGTGATTTACTAGCGGGAGCGTACAATGAGCAGTTCTTC. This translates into CATSDLLAGAYNEQFF.

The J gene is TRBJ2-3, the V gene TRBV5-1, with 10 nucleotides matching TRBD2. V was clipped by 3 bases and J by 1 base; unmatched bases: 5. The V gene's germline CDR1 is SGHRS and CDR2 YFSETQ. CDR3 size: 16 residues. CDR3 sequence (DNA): TGCGCCAGCAGCTCGATACTAGCGGGGCGCACAGATACGCAGTATTTT. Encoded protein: CASSSILAGRTDTQYF.

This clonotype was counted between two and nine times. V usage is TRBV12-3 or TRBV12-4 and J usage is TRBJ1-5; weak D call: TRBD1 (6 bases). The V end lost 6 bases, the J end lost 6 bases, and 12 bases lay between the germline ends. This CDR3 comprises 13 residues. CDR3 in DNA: TGTGCCAGCAGCATAGGGGGTGGTCAGCCCCAGCATTTT. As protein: CASSIGGGQPQHF.

CDR3 sequence: CASSLGSGVATEAFF. The CDR3 DNA sequence: TGTGCCAGCAGTTTGGGCTCGGGTGTGGCAACTGAAGCTTTCTTT. The chain carries TRBV12-3 or TRBV12-4 and TRBJ1-1; unclear D gene. Deletions cut 3 bases from V and 5 bases from J, with 16 bases between. The CDR3 is made up of 15 amino acids.

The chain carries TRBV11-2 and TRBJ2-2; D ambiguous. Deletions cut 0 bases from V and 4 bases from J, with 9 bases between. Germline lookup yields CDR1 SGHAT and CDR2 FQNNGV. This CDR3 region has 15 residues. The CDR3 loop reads CASSLEGFGTGELFF. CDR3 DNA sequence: TGTGCCAGCAGCTTAGAGGGGTTCGGCACCGGGGAGCTGTTTTTT.

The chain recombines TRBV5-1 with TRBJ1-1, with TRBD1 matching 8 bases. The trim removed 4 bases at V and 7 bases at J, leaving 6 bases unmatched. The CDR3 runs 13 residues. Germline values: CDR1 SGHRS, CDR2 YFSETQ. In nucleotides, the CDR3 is TGCGCCAGCAGCATTACAGGGGGAAATGAAGCTTTCTTT. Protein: CASSITGGNEAFF. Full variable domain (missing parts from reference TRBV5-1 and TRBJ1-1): KAGVTQTPRYLIKTRGQQVTLSCSPISGHRSVSWYQQTPGQGLQFLFEYFSETQRNKGNFPGRFSGRQFSNSRSEMNVSTLELGDSALYLCASSITGGNEAFFGQGTRLTVV.

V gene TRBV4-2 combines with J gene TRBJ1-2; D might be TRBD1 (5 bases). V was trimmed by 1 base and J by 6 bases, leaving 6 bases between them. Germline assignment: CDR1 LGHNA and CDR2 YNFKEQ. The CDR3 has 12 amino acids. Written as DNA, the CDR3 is TGTGCCAGCAGCCAAGGACAGAATGGCTACACCTTC. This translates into CASSQGQNGYTF.

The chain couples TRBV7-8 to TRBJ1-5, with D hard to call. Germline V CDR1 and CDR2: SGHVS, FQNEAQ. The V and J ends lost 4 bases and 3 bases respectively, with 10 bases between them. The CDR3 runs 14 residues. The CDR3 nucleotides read TGTGCCAGCAGCTCAACATCGTACAATCAGCCCCAGCATTTT. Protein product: CASSSTSYNQPQHF.

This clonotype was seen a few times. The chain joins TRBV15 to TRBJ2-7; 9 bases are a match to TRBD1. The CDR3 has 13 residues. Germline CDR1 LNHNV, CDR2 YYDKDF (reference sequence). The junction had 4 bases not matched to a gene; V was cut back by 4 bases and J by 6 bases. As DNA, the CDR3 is TGTGCCACCAGCACACAGGGGGCACGCGAGCAGTACTTC. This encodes CATSTQGAREQYF.